The 14 T cell receptor beta chains listed next were all sequenced from one sample in a study of T cell clonality in common variable immunodeficiency. The repertoire was sequenced with immunoSEQ multiplex PCR; TCRdb's copy has only in-frame clones and lacks some. This sample has about 52,000 clones and no singletons, with 2% to 2.5% in the ten largest. The specimen sequenced was peripheral blood mononuclear cells. These receptor sequences come from a person aged 18 to 69 in good health.

This clone was counted many times. From the germline J gene comes the end of the CDR3, since the read stops 3 residues before it. V and J are TRBV7-3 and TRBJ2-1, with TRBD2 as a possible D gene (6 bases). The V gene's germline CDR1 is SGHTA and CDR2 FQGTGA. The ends were cut back, 1 base at V and 8 bases at J, with 12 bases in the middle. The length of the CDR3 is 14 residues. CDR3 sequence reads: CASSLIFGDYEQFF. Partial CDR3 DNA: TGTGCCAGCAGCTTAATTTTCGGGGACTATGAG.

This clone has ten or more counts. The read falls 3 residues short of the CDR3 end, and the missing part is taken from the germline J gene. This chain joins TRBV12-3 or TRBV12-4 and TRBJ2-7; TRBD1 agrees at 7 bases. This CDR3 is 13 amino acids long. V shed 8 bases and J 2 bases; nucleotides not matched to a gene: 6. The DNA read from the CDR3 is TGTGCCAGCGTGAGACAGGGTACCTACGAG. The encoded protein is CASVRQGTYE. The CDR3 as a whole reads CASVRQGTYEQYF.

This clone has a handful of counts. The read stops 3 residues short of the end of the CDR3; the missing end is completed from the germline J gene. The chain joins TRBV7-2 to TRBJ2-3; TRBD2 matches 7 bases. The V and J ends lost 6 bases and 0 bases, in that order; junction bases with no gene match: 6. Germline assignment: CDR1 SGHTA and CDR2 FQGNSA. The CDR3 is 15 amino acids. The covered CDR3 bases are TGTGCCAGCAGAGCAGCGGGGTTGAGCACAGATACG. Translating gives CASRAAGLSTDT. The full CDR3 is CASRAAGLSTDTQYF. The full variable domain, rest sourced from reference TRBV7-2 and TRBJ2-3, is GAGVSQSPSNKVTEKGKDVELRCDPISGHTALYWYRQSLGQGLEFLIYFQGNSAPDKSGLPSDRFSAERTGGSVSTLTIQRTQQEDSAVYLCASRAAGLSTDTQYFGPGTRLTVL.

This clone was detected only a few times. CDR3: CASSGTGGQPQHF. The sequenced part of the CDR3 DNA is TGTGCCAGCAGCGGGACAGGGGGTCAGCCC. This chain links TRBV7-3 with TRBJ1-5; the match to TRBD1 covers 11 bases. The CDR3 end is not reached by the read, which stops 3 residues before it; the germline J gene fills it in. CDR3 length equals 13 residues. Germline-derived CDR1 and CDR2 are SGHTA and FQGTGA. V dropped 5 bases and J dropped 6; count of bases not matched to a gene: 0.

This clone was counted between two and nine times. The read is 3 residues too short to cover the CDR3 end, so that end is filled in from the germline J gene. J is TRBJ1-2 and V is TRBV5-1, with D tentatively TRBD1 (6 bases). V lost 4 bases and J 3 bases, leaving 16 bases between the germline ends. Per germline, CDR1 SGHRS and CDR2 YFSETQ. The CDR3 length is 15 residues. The CDR3: CASSDFTQGYYGYTF. Partial CDR3 DNA: TGCGCCAGCAGCGATTTCACCCAGGGGTACTATGGC.

In its sample, this clone was seen a few times. The read terminates 3 residues before the CDR3 end, so the remaining end is supplied by the germline J gene. The chain employs TRBV7-2 and TRBJ1-1, with TRBD1 as a possible D gene (5 bases). From germline, CDR1 is SGHTA and CDR2 FQGNSA. The CDR3 sequence is 14 residues long. V was pared by 5 bases and J by 2 bases, with 12 bases between. The CDR3 here is CASSRQNPNTEAFF. The sequenced CDR3 bases are TGTGCCAGCAGCCGACAGAACCCAAACACTGAA.

This clone appeared many times. The read terminates 3 residues ahead of where the CDR3 ends, so the germline J gene completes it. The chain couples TRBV18 to TRBJ2-2; TRBD1 matches at 9 bases. Germline CDR1 KGHSH, CDR2 LQKENI. Trimming cost V 4 bases and J 6 bases; bases outside gene matches: 3. CDR3 size: 14 residues. The CDR3 sequence is CASSRDRESGELFF. The sequenced CDR3 bases are TGTGCCAGCTCACGGGACAGGGAGTCCGGGGAG.

The sample holds many counts of this clone. The read comes to an end 3 residues before the CDR3 does, leaving the germline J gene to fill in the end. The chain combines TRBV19 with TRBJ2-1; tentatively, D is TRBD1 (5 bases). From germline, CDR1 is LNHDA and CDR2 SQIVND (reference sequence). This CDR3 spans 14 amino acids. V gave up 4 bases and J gave up 2 bases, with 9 bases separating them. Partial CDR3 DNA: TGTGCCAGTAGTACCCAGGGTACCTACAATGAG. This translates into CASSTQGTYNE. The complete CDR3 sequence is CASSTQGTYNEQFF.

This clone has a count of ten or more. Coverage ceases 3 residues before the CDR3 finishes, and the germline J gene fills in the end. The chain carries TRBV6-4 and TRBJ2-1; D call uncertain. CDR3 length equals 13 residues. The germline CDR1 and CDR2 sequences are MRHNA and SNTAGT. Trimming removed 5 bases at V and 2 bases at J, with 7 bases between. CDR3 protein: CASSLETYNEQFF. The covered CDR3 bases are TGTGCCAGCAGTCTAGAAACCTACAATGAG.

At least ten counts were recorded for this clone. The CDR3 end falls 3 residues outside the read, so it is completed with the germline J gene. This sequence joins TRBV20-1 and TRBJ1-5; TRBD1 might be the D (5 bases). CDR1 is DFQATT, CDR2 SNEGSKA, per germline (reference sequence). The V end lost 3 bases, the J end lost 4 bases, and 10 bases lay between the germline ends. The CDR3 is 13 amino acids. The covered CDR3 bases are TGCAGTGCTAGTCGAGGGGAGAATCAGCCC. Residues: CSASRGENQP. The full CDR3 sequence reads CSASRGENQPQHF.

This clone was observed many times. The read ends 3 residues shy of where the CDR3 ends; the end is completed using the germline J gene. The genes are TRBV18 and TRBJ1-5; 9 nucleotides line up with TRBD1. The CDR3 spans 16 residues. Germline CDR1 reads KGHSH; CDR2 reads LQKENI. The V segment lost 4 bases and the J segment 0 bases; nucleotides outside the gene matches: 4. Partial CDR3 DNA: TGTGCCAGCTCACGGGACAGGGTATATAGCAATCAGCCC. It codes for CASSRDRVYSNQP. Given in full, the CDR3 is CASSRDRVYSNQPQHF.

This clone was recorded at least ten times. The DNA ends 3 residues before the CDR3 does, and the rest of the CDR3 is filled in from the germline J gene. This rearrangement joins TRBV19 to TRBJ2-3; TRBD2 aligns across 7 bases. Germline V lookup: CDR1 LNHDA, CDR2 SQIVND (reference sequence). The CDR3 extends over 15 amino acids. Trimming cost V 5 bases and J 0 bases; bases outside gene matches: 5. The CDR3 protein is CASSHPAGSTDTQYF. The covered CDR3 bases are TGTGCCAGTAGTCATCCAGCGGGGAGCACAGATACG.

Only a few counts were recorded for this clone. The part of the CDR3 DNA that was read is TGTGCCAGCAGCGCAATAGCAACTAATGAAAAA. Amino acid sequence: CASSAIATNEK. The entire CDR3 protein is CASSAIATNEKLFF. This chain uses TRBV11-1 with TRBJ1-4, with unresolved D. The read is 3 residues too short to cover the CDR3 end, so that end is filled in from the germline J gene. Germline lookup yields CDR1 SGHAT and CDR2 FQDESV (reference sequence). Between the trimmed V and J ends, which lost 5 bases and 0 bases, there was a span of 7 bases. This CDR3 contains 14 residues.

A word on this clone: The CDR3 end is not reached by the read, which stops 3 residues before it; the germline J gene fills it in. The chain uses TRBV7-8 and TRBJ2-2; a possible D gene is TRBD2 (5 bases). The CDR3 has 16 residues. Per the germline V gene, CDR1 is SGHVS and CDR2 is FQNEAQ. The CDR3 protein is CASSFAGGISNEKLFF. The sequenced CDR3 bases are TGTGCCAGCAGCTTCGCAGGAGGAATTTCTAATGAAAAG.